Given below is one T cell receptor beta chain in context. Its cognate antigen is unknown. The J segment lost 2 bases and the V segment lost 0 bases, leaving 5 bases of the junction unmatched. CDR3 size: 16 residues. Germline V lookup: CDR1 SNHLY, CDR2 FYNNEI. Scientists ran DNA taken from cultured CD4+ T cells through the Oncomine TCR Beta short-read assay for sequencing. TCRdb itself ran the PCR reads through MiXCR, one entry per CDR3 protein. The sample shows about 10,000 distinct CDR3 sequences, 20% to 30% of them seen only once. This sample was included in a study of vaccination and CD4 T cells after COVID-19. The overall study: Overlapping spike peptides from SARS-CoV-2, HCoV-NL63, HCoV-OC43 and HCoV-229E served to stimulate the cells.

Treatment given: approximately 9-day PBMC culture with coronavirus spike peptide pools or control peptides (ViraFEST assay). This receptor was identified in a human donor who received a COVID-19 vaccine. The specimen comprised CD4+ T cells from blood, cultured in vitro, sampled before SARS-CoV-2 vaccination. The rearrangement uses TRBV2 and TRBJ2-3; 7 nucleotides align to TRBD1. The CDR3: CASSEAGTDLTDTQYF. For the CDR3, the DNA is TGTGCCAGCAGTGAAGCCGGGACAGACCTCACAGATACGCAGTATTTT.